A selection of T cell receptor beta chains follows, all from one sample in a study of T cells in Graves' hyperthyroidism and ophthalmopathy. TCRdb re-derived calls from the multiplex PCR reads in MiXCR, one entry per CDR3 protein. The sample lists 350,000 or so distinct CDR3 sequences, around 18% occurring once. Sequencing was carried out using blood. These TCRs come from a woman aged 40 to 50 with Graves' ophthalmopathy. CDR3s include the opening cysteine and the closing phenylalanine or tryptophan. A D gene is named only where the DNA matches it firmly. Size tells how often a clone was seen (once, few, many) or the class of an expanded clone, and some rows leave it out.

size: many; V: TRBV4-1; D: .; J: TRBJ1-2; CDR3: CASSQMDGGNYGYTF; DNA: TGCGCCAGCAGCCAGATGGACGGAGGCAACTATGGCTACACCTTC
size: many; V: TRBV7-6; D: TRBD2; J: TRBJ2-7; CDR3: CASSLTSGRVNEQYF; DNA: TGTGCCAGCAGCTTAACTAGCGGGAGAGTAAACGAGCAGTACTTC
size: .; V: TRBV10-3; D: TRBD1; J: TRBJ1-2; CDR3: CATGQTYGYTF; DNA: TGTGCCACGGGACAGACCTATGGCTACACCTTC
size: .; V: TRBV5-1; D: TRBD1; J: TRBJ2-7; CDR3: CASSLESGGSYEQYF; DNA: TGCGCCAGCAGCTTGGAATCAGGGGGATCCTACGAGCAGTACTTC
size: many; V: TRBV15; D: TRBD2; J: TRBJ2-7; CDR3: CATSRGGTSGIDEQYF; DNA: TGTGCCACCAGCAGAGGAGGTACTAGCGGGATCGACGAGCAGTACTTC
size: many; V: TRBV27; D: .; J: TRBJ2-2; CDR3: CASSSYRVVNTGELFF; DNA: TGTGCCAGCAGTTCTTACAGGGTTGTGAACACCGGGGAGCTGTTTTTT
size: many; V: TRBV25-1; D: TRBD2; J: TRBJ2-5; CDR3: CASSDLVAGGVETQYF; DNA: TGTGCCAGCAGTGATCTAGTGGCGGGAGGCGTCGAGACCCAGTACTTC
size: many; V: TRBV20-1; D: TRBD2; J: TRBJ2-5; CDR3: CSARVAGEATQYF; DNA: TGCAGTGCTAGGGTAGCGGGAGAGGCGACCCAGTACTTC
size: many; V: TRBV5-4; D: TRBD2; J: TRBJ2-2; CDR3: CASSSGLAGGPDTGELFF; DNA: TGTGCCAGCAGCTCCGGACTAGCGGGAGGGCCGGACACCGGGGAGCTGTTTTTT
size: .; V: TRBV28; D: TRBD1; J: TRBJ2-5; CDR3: CASSREQGVETQYF; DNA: TGTGCCAGCAGTCGAGAACAGGGGGTTGAGACCCAGTACTTC
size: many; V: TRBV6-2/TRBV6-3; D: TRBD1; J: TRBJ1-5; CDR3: CASIKWEGAFGNQPQHF; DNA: TGTGCCAGCATAAAATGGGAGGGGGCCTTCGGCAATCAGCCCCAGCATTTT
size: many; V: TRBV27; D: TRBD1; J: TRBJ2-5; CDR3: CASSYRQGGTQYF; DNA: TGTGCCAGCAGTTACCGACAGGGCGGGACCCAGTACTTC
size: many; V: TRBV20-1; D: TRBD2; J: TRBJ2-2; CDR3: CSARHHSGRSTGELFF; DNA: TGCAGTGCAAGACACCATAGCGGGAGGAGCACCGGGGAGCTGTTTTTT
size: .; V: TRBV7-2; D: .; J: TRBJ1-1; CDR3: CASSLQSGRDTEAFF; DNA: TGTGCCAGCAGCTTACAGTCAGGGAGGGACACTGAAGCTTTCTTT